The source of this T cell receptor (beta chain) is a study of blood T cells in healthy people across ages. Broader study findings: The fall in TCR beta diversity per million T cells was roughly linear with age.

This clonotype occurred many times. Its antigen is unknown. CDR3 length: 17 amino acids. In germline, CDR1 is SGHRS, CDR2 YFSETQ. V lost 0 bases and J lost 2, with 17 bases in between. A second PCR, run for about 6 to 11 cycles, used a sample-barcoded 5' primer plus a J-beta primer mix. TCRdb recomputed calls from the 5' RACE reads with MiXCR, one row per CDR3 protein. Seen here are around 870,000 distinct CDR3 sequences, 29% observed once, and the top ten hold about 18%. The sample taken for sequencing was blood. The receptor was derived from a woman aged 80 or older in good health. The chain carries TRBV5-1 and TRBJ2-5, with D perhaps being TRBD1 or TRBD2 (5 bases each). This chain's CDR3 is CASSLARAGSPQETQYF. DNA for the CDR3: TGCGCCAGCAGCTTGGCCCGGGCAGGGAGCCCACAAGAGACCCAGTACTTC.